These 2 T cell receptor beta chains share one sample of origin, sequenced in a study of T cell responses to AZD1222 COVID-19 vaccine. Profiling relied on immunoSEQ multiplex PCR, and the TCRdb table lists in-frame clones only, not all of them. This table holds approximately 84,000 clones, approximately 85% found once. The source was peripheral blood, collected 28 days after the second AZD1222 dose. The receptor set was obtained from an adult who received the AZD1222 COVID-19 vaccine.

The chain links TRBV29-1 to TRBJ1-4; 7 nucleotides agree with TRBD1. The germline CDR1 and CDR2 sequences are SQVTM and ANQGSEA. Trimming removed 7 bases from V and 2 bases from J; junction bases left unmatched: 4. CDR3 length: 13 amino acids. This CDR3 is CSAIQGTNEKLFF. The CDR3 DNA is TGCAGCGCAATACAGGGGACTAATGAAAAACTGTTTTTT.

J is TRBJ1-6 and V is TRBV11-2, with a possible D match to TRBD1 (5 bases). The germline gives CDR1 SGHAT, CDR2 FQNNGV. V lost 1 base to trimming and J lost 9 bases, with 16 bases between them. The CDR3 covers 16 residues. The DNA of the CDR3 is TGTGCCAGCAGCTTAGTCCCAGGAGGGGAAGGTTCACCCCTCCACTTT. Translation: CASSLVPGGEGSPLHF.